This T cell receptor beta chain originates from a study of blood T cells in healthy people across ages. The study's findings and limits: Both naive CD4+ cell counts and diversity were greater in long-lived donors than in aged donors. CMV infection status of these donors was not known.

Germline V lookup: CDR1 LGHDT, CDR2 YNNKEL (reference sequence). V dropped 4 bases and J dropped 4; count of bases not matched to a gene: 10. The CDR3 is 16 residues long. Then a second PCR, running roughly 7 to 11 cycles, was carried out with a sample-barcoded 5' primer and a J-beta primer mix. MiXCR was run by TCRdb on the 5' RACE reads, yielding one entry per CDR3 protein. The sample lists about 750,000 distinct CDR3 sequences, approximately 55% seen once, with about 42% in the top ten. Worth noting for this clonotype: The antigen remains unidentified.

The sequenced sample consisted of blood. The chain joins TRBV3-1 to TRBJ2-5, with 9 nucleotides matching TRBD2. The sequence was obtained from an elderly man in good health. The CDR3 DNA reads TGTGCCAGCAGCCTAGCTAGCGGGAAGGTAGGAGAGACCCAGTACTTC. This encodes CASSLASGKVGETQYF.